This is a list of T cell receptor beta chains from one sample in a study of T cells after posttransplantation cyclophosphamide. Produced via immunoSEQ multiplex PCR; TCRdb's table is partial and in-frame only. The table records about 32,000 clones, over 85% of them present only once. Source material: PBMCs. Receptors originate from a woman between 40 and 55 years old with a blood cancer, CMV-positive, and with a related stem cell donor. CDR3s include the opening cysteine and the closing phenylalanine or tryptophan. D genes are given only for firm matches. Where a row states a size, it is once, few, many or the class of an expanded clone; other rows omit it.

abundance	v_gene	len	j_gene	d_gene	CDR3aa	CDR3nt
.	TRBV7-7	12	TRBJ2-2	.	CASSRRTGELFF	TGTGCTAGCAGCAGGAGGACCGGGGAGCTGTTTTTT
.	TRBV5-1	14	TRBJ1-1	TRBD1	CASSPGQGGTEAFF	TGCGCCAGCAGCCCGGGACAGGGCGGCACTGAAGCTTTCTTT
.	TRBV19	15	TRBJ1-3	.	CASSFRTSSGNTIYF	TGTGCCAGTAGTTTTCGGACAAGCTCTGGAAACACCATATATTTT
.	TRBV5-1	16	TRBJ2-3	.	CASSPGWGVDTDTQYF	TGCGCCAGCAGCCCTGGGTGGGGGGTCGACACAGATACGCAGTATTTT
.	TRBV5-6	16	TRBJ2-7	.	CASSGPSNGVPYEQYF	TGTGCCAGCAGCGGCCCGAGTAACGGGGTTCCCTACGAGCAGTACTTC
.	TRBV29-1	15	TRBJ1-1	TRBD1	CSARGSDRGGTEAFF	TGCAGCGCCCGAGGGTCGGACAGGGGTGGCACTGAAGCTTTCTTT
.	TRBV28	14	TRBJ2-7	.	CASSFPGVGYEQYF	TGTGCCAGCAGTTTCCCAGGGGTCGGCTACGAGCAGTACTTC
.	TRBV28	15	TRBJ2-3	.	CASSLDSNFADTQYF	TGTGCCAGCAGCCTTGACTCGAATTTTGCAGATACGCAGTATTTT
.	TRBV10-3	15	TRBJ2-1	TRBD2	CAISHTSGGNNEQFF	TGTGCCATCAGCCACACTAGCGGGGGAAACAATGAGCAGTTCTTC
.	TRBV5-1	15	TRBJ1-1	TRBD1	CASSQIQGMNTEAFF	TGCGCCAGCAGCCAAATACAGGGGATGAACACTGAAGCTTTCTTT
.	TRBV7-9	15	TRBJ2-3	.	CASSSPGVSTDTQYF	TGTGCCAGCAGCTCCCCGGGGGTTAGCACAGATACGCAGTATTTT
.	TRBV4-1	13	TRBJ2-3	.	CASSQQGFDTQYF	TGCGCCAGCAGCCAACAGGGTTTCGATACGCAGTATTTT
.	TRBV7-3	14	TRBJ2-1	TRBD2	CASSSAGGQNEQFF	TGTGCCAGCAGCTCCGCGGGGGGGCAAAATGAGCAGTTCTTC
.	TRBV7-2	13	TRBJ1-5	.	CASSFPGNQPQHF	TGTGCCAGCAGCTTTCCGGGCAATCAGCCCCAGCATTTT
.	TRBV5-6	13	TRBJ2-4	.	CASSLVFGDIQYF	TGTGCCAGCAGCTTGGTGTTCGGGGACATTCAGTACTTC
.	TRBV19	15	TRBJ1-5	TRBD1	CASKPTGKENRPQHF	TGTGCCAGTAAGCCGACAGGGAAAGAGAATCGGCCCCAGCATTTT
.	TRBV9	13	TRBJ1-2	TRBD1	CASSVQGAGGYTF	TGTGCCAGCAGCGTTCAGGGGGCTGGGGGCTACACCTTC
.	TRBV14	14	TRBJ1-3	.	CASSQALAGNTIYF	TGTGCCAGCAGCCAAGCGTTAGCCGGAAACACCATATATTTT
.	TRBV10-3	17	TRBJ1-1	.	CAISEPRRGQLNTEAFF	TGTGCCATCAGTGAGCCACGTAGAGGGCAACTGAACACTGAAGCTTTCTTT
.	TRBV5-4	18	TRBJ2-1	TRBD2	CASSSLAGGSHSYNEQFF	TGTGCCAGCAGCTCTCTAGCGGGGGGGTCCCACTCCTACAATGAGCAGTTCTTC
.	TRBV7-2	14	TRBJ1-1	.	CASSLASLNTEAFF	TGTGCCAGCAGCTTAGCTTCATTGAACACTGAAGCTTTCTTT
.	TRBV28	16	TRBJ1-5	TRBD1	CASRGGTGASNQPQHF	TGTGCCAGCAGGGGCGGGACAGGGGCTAGCAATCAGCCCCAGCATTTT
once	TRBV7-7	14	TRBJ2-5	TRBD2	CASSPSGVSETQYF	TGTGCCAGCAGCCCTAGCGGGGTCTCAGAGACCCAGTACTTC
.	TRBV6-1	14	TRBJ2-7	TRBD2	CASSPAGGPYEQYF	TGTGCCAGCAGCCCAGCGGGGGGGCCCTACGAGCAGTACTTC
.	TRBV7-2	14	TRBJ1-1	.	CASSLQGRETEAFF	TGTGCCAGCAGCTTACAAGGGAGGGAAACTGAAGCTTTCTTT
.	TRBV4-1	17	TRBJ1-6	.	CASSQDNGVTYNSPLHF	TGCGCCAGCAGCCAAGATAACGGGGTTACCTATAATTCACCCCTCCACTTT
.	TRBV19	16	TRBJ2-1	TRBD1	CASSSQLAGGLNEQFF	TGTGCCAGTAGTTCTCAACTGGCAGGGGGTTTGAATGAGCAGTTCTTC
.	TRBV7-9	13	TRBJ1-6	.	CASSLNANSPLHF	TGTGCCAGCAGCTTAAATGCGAATTCACCCCTCCACTTT
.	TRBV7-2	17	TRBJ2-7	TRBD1	CASSTRTGTGVSGEQYF	TGTGCCAGCAGCACCAGAACCGGGACAGGGGTTTCTGGCGAGCAGTACTTC
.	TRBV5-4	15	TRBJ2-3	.	CASSLLGGRTDTQYF	TGTGCCAGCAGCCTCCTCGGGGGACGCACAGATACGCAGTATTTT
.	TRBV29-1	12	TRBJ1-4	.	CSVARGRGKLFF	TGCAGCGTTGCCAGAGGACGGGGAAAACTGTTTTTT
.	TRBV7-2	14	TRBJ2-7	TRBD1	CASSTGQGPREQYF	TGTGCCAGCAGCACAGGACAGGGGCCTAGGGAGCAGTACTTC
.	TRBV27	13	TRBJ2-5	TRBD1	CASQRTGLETQYF	TGTGCCAGCCAGCGGACAGGGTTAGAGACCCAGTACTTC
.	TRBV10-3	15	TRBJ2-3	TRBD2	CAISEGRGGTDTQYF	TGCGCCATCAGTGAGGGGCGGGGGGGCACAGATACGCAGTATTTT
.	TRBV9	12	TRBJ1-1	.	CASSPNQGEAFF	TGTGCCAGCAGCCCTAACCAGGGAGAAGCTTTCTTT
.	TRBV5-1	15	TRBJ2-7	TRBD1	CASCLGGTGAYEQYF	TGCGCCAGCTGCCTGGGCGGGACAGGGGCCTACGAGCAGTACTTC